This T cell receptor beta chain originates from a study of cytomegalovirus exposure and HLA in healthy donors. Study-wide context: T cells numbering approximately 170 million yielded around 120 million unique TCR beta sequences in an earlier analysis. The study placed approximately 81% of its 398 genotyped donors in the Caucasian-associated ancestry cluster.

A multiplex PCR was run with 60 Vbeta primers and 13 Jbeta primers. The protocol was immunoSEQ multiplex PCR, while the TCRdb copy is restricted to in-frame clones and leaves out a portion. This sample carries fewer than 80,000 clones, about 75% of them seen once, and the ten largest clones take less than 25%. Germline assignment: CDR1 SGHDN and CDR2 FVKESK. The V and J ends lost 4 bases and 4 bases, in that order; junction bases with no gene match: 5. This CDR3 is 16 amino acids long. This clone was counted only a few times. Its antigen is not known. Study-wide results and caveats: Presence/absence analyses took donor sequencing depth as roughly uniform. The study dropped some indistinguishable V segments, TRBV6-2 and TRBV6-3 among them.

This chain links TRBV14 with TRBJ2-2, with 11 bases fitting TRBD1. This receptor was obtained from a woman between 40 and 55 years old in good health and CMV-seropositive. Sequenced sample: PBMCs. Here the CDR3 reads CASSPTGTGGTGELFF. CDR3 bases: TGTGCCAGCAGCCCGACCGGGACAGGGGGCACCGGGGAGCTGTTTTTT.